One sample yielded the 2 T cell receptor beta chains listed below, sequenced in a study of shared clonotypes between healthy human individuals (dated by TCRdb to 2020 to 2022). Libraries were prepared through the immunoSEQ multiplex PCR assay. Imported from immuneACCESS, the table was reduced by TCRdb to in-frame sequences with V and J called. These copies leave out some clones; in studies compared against another copy, an unresolved V gene accounts for under half, and the cause of the remainder is not known. Recorded for this sample are some 1 million clones; more than 65% of them occurred a single time. About 1.5% of the sample lies in the top ten. Sequencing input: memory CD4+ T cells sorted from blood. The sample's cell subset or site label, in plain terms: CD45RA-negative fraction. These receptors were collected from a man between 18 and 35 years old in good health.

A note on this clone: Other DNA sequences of this sample code for an identical CDR3. CDR3 in amino acids: CASSLTETQYF. CDR3 nucleotide sequence: TGTGCCAGCAGCCTTACCGAGACCCAGTACTTC. The V and J genes are TRBV7-9 and TRBJ2-5, with D unclear. The CDR3 is 11 amino acids. V was cut by 5 bases and J by 5 bases, with 6 bases left in between. Germline CDR1 is SEHNR and CDR2 is FQNEAQ (reference sequence).

This clone came up once. The chain combines TRBV12-5 with TRBJ2-1; 8 nucleotides agree with TRBD1. CDR1 LGHNT and CDR2 FRNRAP come from the germline V gene. V shed 7 bases and J 10 bases; nucleotides not matched to a gene: 9. The CDR3 has 13 amino acids. DNA of the CDR3: TGTGCTAGTGCCACCATCAGGGGGCACGAGCAGTTCTTC. It specifies CASATIRGHEQFF.